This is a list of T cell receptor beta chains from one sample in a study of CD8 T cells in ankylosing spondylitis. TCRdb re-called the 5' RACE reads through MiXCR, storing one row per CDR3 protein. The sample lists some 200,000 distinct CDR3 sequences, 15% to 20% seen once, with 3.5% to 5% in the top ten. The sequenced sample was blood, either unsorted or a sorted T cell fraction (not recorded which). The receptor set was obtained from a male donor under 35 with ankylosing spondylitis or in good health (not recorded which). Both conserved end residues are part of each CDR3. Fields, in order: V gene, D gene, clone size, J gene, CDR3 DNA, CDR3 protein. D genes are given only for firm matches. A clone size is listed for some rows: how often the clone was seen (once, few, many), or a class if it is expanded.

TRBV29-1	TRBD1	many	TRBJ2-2	TGCAGCCACGGTCCCGCGGGGGACAGGGTTAACACCGGGGAGCTGTTTTTT	CSHGPAGDRVNTGELFF
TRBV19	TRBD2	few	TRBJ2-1	TGTGCCAGTAGTGAAGAACCGGGACTAGCGGGAGCGGGCGGTGAGCAGTTCTTC	CASSEEPGLAGAGGEQFF
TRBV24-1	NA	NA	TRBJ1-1	TGTGCCACCAGTGATTTGAGTTCCGGGGTCTCAAAAGCTTTCTTT	CATSDLSSGVSKAFF
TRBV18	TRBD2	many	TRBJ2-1	TGTGCCAGCTCACCCCTAGCGGAGGTAAACAATGAGCAGTTCTTC	CASSPLAEVNNEQFF
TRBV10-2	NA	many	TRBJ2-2	TGCGCCAGCAGAGCGACAGGGAACACCGGGGAGCTGTTTTTT	CASRATGNTGELFF
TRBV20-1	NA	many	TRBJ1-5	TGCAGTGCTAGAGATGGGGGGGTGGGCAATCAGCCCCAGCATTTT	CSARDGGVGNQPQHF
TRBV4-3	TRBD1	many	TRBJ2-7	TGCGCCAGCAGCCAGGGACAGGGGCGTCCCTACGAGCAGTACTTC	CASSQGQGRPYEQYF
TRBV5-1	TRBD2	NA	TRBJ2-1	TGCGCCAGCAGCCCCGGGACTAGCGGGAGTAAGTATGAGCAGTTCTTC	CASSPGTSGSKYEQFF
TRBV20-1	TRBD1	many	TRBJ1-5	TGCAGTGCTATATTGGTCGGACAGGGGGAATATCAGCCCCAGCATTTT	CSAILVGQGEYQPQHF
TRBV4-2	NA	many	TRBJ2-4	TGTGCCAGCAGCCGCCCGGACGGACTAGCCAAAAACATTCAGTACTTC	CASSRPDGLAKNIQYF
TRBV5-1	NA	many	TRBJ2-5	TGCGCCAGCAGCTTGGCTGGGGCTGGGCAGCCCCAAGCCCAGTACTTC	CASSLAGAGQPQAQYF
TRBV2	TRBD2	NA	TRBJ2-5	TGTGCCAGCAGATTGGGGGGGCAAGAGACCCAGTACTTC	CASRLGGQETQYF
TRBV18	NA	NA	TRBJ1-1	TGTGCCAGCTCACCAGAGGCAGGATTCACTGAAGCTTTCTTT	CASSPEAGFTEAFF
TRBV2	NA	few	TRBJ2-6	TGTGCCAGCAGTGAAGGAAGCGTCCTGACTTTC	CASSEGSVLTF
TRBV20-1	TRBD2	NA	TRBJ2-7	TGCAGTGCTGTGGGACTACCGGTCTACGAGCAGTACTTC	CSAVGLPVYEQYF
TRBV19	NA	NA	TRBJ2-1	TGTGCCAGTAAAACAGGTAGCTCCTACAATGAGCAGTTCTTC	CASKTGSSYNEQFF
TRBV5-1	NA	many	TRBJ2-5	TGCGCCAGCAGCTGGAAGTTTCAAGAGACCCAGTACTTC	CASSWKFQETQYF
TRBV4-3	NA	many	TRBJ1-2	TGCGCCAGCAGCCAAGACCTACCCGGCTATGGCTACACCTTC	CASSQDLPGYGYTF
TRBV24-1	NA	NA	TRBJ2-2	TGTGCCACCAGTGAACCCATGATGTTAGGGGAGCTGTTTTTT	CATSEPMMLGELFF
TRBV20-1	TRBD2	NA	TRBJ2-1	TGCAGTGCTAGAAGGACTAGCGGGAGGCAACACAATGAGCAGTTCTTC	CSARRTSGRQHNEQFF
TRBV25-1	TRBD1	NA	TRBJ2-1	TGTGCCAGCACAACCCAGGGACAGCCCAAGTTCTTC	CASTTQGQPKFF